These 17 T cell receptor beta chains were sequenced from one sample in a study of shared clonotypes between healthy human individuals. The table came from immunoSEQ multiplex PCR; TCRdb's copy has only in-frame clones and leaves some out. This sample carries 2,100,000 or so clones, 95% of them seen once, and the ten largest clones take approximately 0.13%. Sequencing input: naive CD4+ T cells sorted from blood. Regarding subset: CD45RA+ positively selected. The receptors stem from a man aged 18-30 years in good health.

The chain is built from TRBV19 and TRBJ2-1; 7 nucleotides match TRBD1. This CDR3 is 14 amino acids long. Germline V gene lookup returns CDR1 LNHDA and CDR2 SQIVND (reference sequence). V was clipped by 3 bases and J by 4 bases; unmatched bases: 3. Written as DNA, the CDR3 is TGTGCCAGTAGTATGGGGACAGTTTACAATGAGCAGTTCTTC. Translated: CASSMGTVYNEQFF.

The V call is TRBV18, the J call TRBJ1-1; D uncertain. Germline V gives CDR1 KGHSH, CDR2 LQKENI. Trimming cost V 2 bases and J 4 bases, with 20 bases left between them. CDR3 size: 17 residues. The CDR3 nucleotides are TGTGCCAGCTCACCAATTTTTTTTTCGTCCATGGCCACTGAAGCTTTCTTT. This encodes CASSPIFFSSMATEAFF.

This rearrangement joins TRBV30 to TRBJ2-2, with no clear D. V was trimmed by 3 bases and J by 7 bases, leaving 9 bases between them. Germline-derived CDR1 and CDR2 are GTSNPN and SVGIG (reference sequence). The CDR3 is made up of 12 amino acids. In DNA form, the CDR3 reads TGTGCCTGGAGGCTACCGGGCGGGGAGCTGTTTTTT. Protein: CAWRLPGGELFF.

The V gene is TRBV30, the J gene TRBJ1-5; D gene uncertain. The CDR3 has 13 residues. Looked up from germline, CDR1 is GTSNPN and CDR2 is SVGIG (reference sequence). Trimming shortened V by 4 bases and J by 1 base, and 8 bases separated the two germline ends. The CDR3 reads CAWKGTSNQPQHF. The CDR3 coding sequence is TGTGCCTGGAAAGGTACGAGCAATCAGCCCCAGCATTTT.

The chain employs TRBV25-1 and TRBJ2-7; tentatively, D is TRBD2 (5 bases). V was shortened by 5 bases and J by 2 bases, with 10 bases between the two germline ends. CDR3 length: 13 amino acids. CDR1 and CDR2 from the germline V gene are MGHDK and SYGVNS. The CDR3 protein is CASSPWETYEQYF. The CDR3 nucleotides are TGTGCCAGCAGTCCCTGGGAGACCTACGAGCAGTACTTC.

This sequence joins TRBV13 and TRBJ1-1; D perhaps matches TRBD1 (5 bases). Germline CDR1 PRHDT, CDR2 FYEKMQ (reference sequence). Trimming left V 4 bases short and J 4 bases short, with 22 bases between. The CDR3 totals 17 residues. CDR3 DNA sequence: TGTGCCAGCAGCTCCCCTTGGGGGGAGGAGGGCGGCACTGAAGCTTTCTTT. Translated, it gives CASSSPWGEEGGTEAFF.

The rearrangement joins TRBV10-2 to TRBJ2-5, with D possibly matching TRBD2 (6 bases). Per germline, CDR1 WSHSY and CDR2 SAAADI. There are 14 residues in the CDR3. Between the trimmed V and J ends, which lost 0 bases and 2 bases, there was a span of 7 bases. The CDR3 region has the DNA TGCGCCAGCAGTGAGTCAGCGGGTCAAGAGACCCAGTACTTC. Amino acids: CASSESAGQETQYF.

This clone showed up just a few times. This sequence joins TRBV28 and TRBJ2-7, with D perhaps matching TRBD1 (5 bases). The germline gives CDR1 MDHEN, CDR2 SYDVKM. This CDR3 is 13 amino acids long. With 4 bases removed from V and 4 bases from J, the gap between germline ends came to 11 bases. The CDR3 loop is CASSWQGLYEQYF. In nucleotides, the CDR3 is TGTGCCAGCAGTTGGCAGGGATTGTACGAGCAGTACTTC.

CDR3 coding DNA: TGTGCCAGCAGCACCCAGACGGGACCGTCAGATACGCAGTATTTT. It codes for CASSTQTGPSDTQYF. The chain carries TRBV11-3 and TRBJ2-3, with D perhaps assigned TRBD1 or TRBD2 (5 bases each). Germline V gene lookup returns CDR1 SGHNT and CDR2 YENEEA. CDR3 length equals 15 residues. Trimming shortened V by 5 bases and J by 4 bases, and 16 bases separated the two germline ends.

In nucleotides, the CDR3 is TGTGCCAGCAGTTACCAGACCAACTATGGCTACACCTTC. Its protein product is CASSYQTNYGYTF. The rearrangement links TRBV6-6 to TRBJ1-2; unclear D gene. Trimming left V 2 bases short and J 2 bases short, with 6 bases between. This CDR3 spans 13 amino acids. CDR1 is MNHNY, CDR2 SVGAGI, per germline (reference sequence).

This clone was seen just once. The CDR3 sequence: CAISERTGVWREETQYF. For the CDR3, the DNA is TGTGCCATCAGTGAGAGGACAGGGGTTTGGAGGGAAGAGACCCAGTACTTC. This chain links TRBV10-3 with TRBJ2-5, with 9 nucleotides matching TRBD1. V gave up 2 bases and J gave up 3 bases; unmatched junction bases: 10. In germline, CDR1 is ENHRY, CDR2 SYGVKD. The CDR3 sequence is 17 residues long.

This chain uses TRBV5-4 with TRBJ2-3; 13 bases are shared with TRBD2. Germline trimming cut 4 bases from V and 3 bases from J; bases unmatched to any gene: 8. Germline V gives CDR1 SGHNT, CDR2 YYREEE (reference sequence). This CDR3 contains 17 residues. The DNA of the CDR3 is TGTGCCAGCAGCCGCCGGACTAGCGGGGGTATAACAGATACGCAGTATTTT. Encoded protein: CASSRRTSGGITDTQYF.

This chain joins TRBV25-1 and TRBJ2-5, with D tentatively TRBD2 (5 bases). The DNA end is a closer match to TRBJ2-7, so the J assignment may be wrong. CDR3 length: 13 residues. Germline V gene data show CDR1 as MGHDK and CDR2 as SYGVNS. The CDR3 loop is CASRGADLYEQYF. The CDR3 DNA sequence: TGTGCCAGCAGAGGAGCGGACCTCTACGAGCAGTACTTC.

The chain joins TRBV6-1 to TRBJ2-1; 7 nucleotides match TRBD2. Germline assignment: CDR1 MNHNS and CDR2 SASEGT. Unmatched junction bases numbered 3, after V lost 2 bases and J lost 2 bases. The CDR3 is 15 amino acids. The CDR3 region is CASSEWEGAYNEQFF. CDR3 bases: TGTGCCAGCAGTGAATGGGAGGGAGCCTACAATGAGCAGTTCTTC.

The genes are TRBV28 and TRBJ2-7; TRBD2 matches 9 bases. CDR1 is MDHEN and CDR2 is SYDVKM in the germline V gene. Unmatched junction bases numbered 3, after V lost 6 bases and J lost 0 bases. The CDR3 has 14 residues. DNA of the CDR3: TGTGCCAGCAGGGGTAGCGGGAGCTCCTACGAGCAGTACTTC. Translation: CASRGSGSSYEQYF.

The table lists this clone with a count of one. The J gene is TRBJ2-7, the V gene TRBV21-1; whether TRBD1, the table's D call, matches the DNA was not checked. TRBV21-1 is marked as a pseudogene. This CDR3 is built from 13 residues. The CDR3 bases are TGTGCCAGCAGCAAAGGCAGGCCCTACGAGCAGTACTTC. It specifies CASSKGRPYEQYF.

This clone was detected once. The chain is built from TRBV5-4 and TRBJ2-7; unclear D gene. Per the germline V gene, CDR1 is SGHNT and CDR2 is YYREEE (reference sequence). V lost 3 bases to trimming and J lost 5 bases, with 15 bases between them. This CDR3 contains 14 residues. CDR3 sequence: CASSSRITGNEQYF. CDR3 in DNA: TGTGCCAGCAGCTCCCGCATTACTGGGAACGAGCAGTACTTC.